The present T cell receptor beta chain was sequenced within a study of shared clonotypes between healthy human individuals. Only one count was recorded for this clone. Its antigen is as yet unknown. With 3 bases removed from V and 1 base from J, the gap between germline ends came to 12 bases. The CDR3 is 15 amino acids. Germline-derived CDR1 and CDR2 are MNHNS and SASEGT. Findings and caveats of the study: The study sampled only blood, and tissue repertoires likely differ.

Assay: immunoSEQ multiplex PCR; the TCRdb copy retains only in-frame clones and omits some. The sample lists under 350,000 clones, roughly 84% occurring once. The clonotype was recovered from a man younger than 35 in good health. The chain uses TRBV6-1 and TRBJ2-5; D perhaps matches TRBD1 (6 bases). The sample was memory CD8+ T cells sorted from blood. The subset: CD45RO+ cells pooled with CCR7-negative TemRA cells. The CDR3 DNA reads TGTGCCAGCAGTGAGTACCAGGGGTTCCAAGAGACCCAGTACTTC. It is translated as CASSEYQGFQETQYF.